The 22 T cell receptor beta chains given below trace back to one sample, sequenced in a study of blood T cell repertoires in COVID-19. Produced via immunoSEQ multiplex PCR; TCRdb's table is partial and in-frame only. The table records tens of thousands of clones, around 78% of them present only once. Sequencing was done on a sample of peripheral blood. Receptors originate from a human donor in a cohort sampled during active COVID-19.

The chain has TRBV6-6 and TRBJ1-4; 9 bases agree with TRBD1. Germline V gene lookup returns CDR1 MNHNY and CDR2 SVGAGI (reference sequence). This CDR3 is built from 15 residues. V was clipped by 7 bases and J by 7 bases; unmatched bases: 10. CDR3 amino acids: CASTQPGQGFEKLFF. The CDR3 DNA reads TGTGCCAGCACTCAACCGGGACAGGGATTTGAAAAACTGTTTTTT.

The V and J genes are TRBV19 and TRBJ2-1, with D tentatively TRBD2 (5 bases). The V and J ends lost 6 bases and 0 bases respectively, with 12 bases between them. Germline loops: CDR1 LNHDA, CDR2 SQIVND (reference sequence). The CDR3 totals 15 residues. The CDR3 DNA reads TGTGCCAGTAGGCGGGTGGGTAGCTCCTACAATGAGCAGTTCTTC. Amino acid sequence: CASRRVGSSYNEQFF.

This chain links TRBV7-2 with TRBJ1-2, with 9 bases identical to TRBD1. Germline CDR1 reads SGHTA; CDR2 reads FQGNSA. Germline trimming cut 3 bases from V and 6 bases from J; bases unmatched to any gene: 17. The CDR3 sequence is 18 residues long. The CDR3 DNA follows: TGTGCCAGCAGCTTCTCTCGTACCGGGACAGGGAGGTCCGATGGCTACACCTTC. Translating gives CASSFSRTGTGRSDGYTF.

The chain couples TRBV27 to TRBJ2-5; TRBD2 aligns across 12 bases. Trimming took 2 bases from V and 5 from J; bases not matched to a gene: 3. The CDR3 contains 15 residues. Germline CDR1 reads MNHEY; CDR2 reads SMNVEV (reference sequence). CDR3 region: CASSLGLAGSETQYF. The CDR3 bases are TGTGCCAGCAGTTTAGGACTAGCGGGATCGGAGACCCAGTACTTC.

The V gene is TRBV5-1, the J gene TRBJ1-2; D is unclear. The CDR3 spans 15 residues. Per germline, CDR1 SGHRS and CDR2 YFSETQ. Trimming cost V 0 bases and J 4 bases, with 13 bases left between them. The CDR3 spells CASSLGVGRAYGYTF. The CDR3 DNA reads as TGCGCCAGCAGCTTGGGGGTAGGGCGGGCCTATGGCTACACCTTC.

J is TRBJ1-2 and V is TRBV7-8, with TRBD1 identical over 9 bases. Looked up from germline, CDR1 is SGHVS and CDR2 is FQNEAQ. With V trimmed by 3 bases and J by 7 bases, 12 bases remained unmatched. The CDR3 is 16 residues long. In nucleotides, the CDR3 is TGTGCCAGCAGCTTCTACAGGGGGCCAGATGGCGGTGGCTACACCTTC. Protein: CASSFYRGPDGGGYTF.

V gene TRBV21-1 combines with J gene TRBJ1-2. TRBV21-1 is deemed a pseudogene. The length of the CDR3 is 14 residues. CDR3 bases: TGTGCCAACCACCGTCTTTTGCGGTACTATGGCTACACCTTC. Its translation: CANHRLLRYYGYTF.

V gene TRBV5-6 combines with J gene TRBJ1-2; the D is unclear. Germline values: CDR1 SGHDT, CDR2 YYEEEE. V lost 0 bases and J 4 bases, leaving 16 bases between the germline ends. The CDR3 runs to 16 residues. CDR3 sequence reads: CASSLGHPGTTYGYTF. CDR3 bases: TGTGCCAGCAGCTTGGGTCACCCAGGCACAACCTATGGCTACACCTTC.

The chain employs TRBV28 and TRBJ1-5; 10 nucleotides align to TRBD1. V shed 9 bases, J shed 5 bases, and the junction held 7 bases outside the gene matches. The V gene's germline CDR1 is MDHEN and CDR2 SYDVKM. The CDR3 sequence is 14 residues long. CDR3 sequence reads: CASTDRGQYQPQHF. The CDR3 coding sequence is TGTGCCAGTACTGACAGGGGGCAGTATCAGCCCCAGCATTTT.

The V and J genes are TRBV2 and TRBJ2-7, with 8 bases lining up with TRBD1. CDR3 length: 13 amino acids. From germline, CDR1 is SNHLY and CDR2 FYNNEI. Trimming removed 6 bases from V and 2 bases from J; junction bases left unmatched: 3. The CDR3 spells CASRSGQAYEQYF. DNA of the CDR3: TGTGCCAGCAGATCGGGACAGGCCTACGAGCAGTACTTC.

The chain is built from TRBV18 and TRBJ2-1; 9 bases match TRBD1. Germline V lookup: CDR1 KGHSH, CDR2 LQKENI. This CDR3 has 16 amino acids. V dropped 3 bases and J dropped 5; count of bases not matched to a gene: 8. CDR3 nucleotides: TGTGCCAGCTCACCGCTGGACAGGGGAATAAACAATGAGCAGTTCTTC. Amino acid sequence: CASSPLDRGINNEQFF.

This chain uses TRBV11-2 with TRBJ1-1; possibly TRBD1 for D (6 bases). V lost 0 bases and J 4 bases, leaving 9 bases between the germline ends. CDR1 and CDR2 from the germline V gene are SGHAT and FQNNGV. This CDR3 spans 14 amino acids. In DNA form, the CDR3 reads TGTGCCAGCAGCTTAGACGGACAGAGCACTGAAGCTTTCTTT. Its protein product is CASSLDGQSTEAFF. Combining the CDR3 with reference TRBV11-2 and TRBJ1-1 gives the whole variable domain EAGVAQSPRYKIIEKRQSVAFWCNPISGHATLYWYQQILGQGPKLLIQFQNNGVVDDSQLPKDRFSAERLKGVDSTLKIQPAKLEDSAVYLCASSLDGQSTEAFFGQGTRLTVV.

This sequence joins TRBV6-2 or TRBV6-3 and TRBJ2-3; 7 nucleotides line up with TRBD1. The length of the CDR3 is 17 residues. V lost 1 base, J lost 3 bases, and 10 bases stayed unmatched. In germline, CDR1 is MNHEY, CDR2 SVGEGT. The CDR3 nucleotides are TGTGCCAGCAGTTACTTTGGAAGGGACAGAAGTACAGATACGCAGTATTTT. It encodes CASSYFGRDRSTDTQYF.

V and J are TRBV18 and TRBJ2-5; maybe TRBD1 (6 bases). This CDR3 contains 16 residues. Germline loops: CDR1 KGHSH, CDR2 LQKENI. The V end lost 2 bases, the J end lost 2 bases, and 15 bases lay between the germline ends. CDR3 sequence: CASSPTRGPTQETQYF. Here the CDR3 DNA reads TGTGCCAGCTCACCAACCAGGGGACCTACACAAGAGACCCAGTACTTC.

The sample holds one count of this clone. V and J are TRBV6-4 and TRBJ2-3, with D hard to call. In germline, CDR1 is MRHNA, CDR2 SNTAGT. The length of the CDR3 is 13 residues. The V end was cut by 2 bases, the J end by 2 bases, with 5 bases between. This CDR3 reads CASSDEITDTQYF. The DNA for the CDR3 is TGTGCCAGCAGTGACGAGATCACAGATACGCAGTATTTT.

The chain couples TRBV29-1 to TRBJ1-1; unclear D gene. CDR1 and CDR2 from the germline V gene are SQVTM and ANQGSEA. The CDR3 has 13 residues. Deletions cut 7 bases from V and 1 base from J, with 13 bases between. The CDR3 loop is CSASEGTNTEAFF. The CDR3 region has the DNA TGCAGCGCGTCTGAGGGAACGAACACTGAAGCTTTCTTT.

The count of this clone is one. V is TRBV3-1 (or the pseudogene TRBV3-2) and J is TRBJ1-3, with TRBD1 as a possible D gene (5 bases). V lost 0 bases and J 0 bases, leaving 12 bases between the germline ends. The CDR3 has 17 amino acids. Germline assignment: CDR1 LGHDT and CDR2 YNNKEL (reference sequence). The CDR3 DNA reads TGTGCCAGCAGCCAAGAGGTACAGGCGAACTCTGGAAACACCATATATTTT. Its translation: CASSQEVQANSGNTIYF.

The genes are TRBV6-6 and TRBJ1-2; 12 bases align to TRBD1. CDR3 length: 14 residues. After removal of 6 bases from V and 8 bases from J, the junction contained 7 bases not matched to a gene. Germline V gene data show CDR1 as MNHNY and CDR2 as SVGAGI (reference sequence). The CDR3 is CASSVGQGAQGYTF. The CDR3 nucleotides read TGTGCCAGCAGCGTGGGACAGGGGGCGCAGGGCTACACCTTC.

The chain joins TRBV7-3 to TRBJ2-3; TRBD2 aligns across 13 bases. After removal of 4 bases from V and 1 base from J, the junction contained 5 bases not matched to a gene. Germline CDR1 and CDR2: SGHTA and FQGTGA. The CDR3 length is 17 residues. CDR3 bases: TGTGCCAGCAGCTCCGAAGGGACTAGCGGGGGCACAGATACGCAGTATTTT. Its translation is CASSSEGTSGGTDTQYF.

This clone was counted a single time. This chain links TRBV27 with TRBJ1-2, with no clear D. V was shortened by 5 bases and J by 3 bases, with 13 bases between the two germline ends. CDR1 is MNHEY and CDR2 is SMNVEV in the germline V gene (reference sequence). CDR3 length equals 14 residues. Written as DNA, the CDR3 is TGTGCCAGCAGTCCTCCGGGAGCCCACTATGGCTACACCTTC. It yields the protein CASSPPGAHYGYTF.

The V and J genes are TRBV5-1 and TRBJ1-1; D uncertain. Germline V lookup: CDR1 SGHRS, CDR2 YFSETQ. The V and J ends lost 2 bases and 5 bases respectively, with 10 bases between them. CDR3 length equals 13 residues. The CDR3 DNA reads TGCGCCAGCAGCTTTGCAACGGGAACTGAAGCTTTCTTT. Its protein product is CASSFATGTEAFF.

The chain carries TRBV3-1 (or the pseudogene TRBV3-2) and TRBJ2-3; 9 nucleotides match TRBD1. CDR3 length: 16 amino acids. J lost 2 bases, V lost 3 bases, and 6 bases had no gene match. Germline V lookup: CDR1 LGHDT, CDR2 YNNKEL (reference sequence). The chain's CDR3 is CASSHHGTGLTDTQYF. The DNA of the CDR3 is TGTGCCAGCAGCCATCACGGGACAGGGCTCACAGATACGCAGTATTTT.